The 26 T cell receptor beta chains in this list originate from one sample, sequenced in a study of blood T cell repertoires in COVID-19 (TCRdb year 2020). Receptor libraries were prepared by the immunoSEQ multiplex PCR assay. Here the immuneACCESS table is served through TCRdb, limited to in-frame sequences with V and J called. Missing clones are a known gap in these copies; in checked studies unresolved V genes cover under half, and the rest lacks a known reason. This sample comprises 180,000 or so clones, 82% of them detected only once. The ten largest make up around 8% of the sample. Sequencing was performed on peripheral blood. Receptor source: a woman between 65 and 79 years old with acute or convalescent COVID-19.

This clone was observed a single time. The chain couples TRBV9 to TRBJ1-6; no definite D call. V was trimmed by 0 bases and J by 6 bases, leaving 7 bases between them. The CDR3 is 14 amino acids. Germline V lookup: CDR1 SGDLS, CDR2 YYNGEE. CDR3 loop: CASSVGGPNSPLHF. In DNA form, the CDR3 reads TGTGCCAGCAGCGTAGGAGGGCCTAATTCACCCCTCCACTTT. Filled out from reference TRBV9 and TRBJ1-6, the complete variable domain reads DSGVTQTPKHLITATGQRVTLRCSPRSGDLSVYWYQQSLDQGLQFLIQYYNGEERAKGNILERFSAQQFPDLHSELNLSSLELGDSALYFCASSVGGPNSPLHFGNGTRLTVT.

V is TRBV5-4 and J is TRBJ1-2; D not certain. V lost 4 bases to trimming and J lost 8 bases, with 9 bases between them. The CDR3 is 11 residues long. In germline, CDR1 is SGHNT, CDR2 YYREEE (reference sequence). In nucleotides, the CDR3 is TGTGCCAGCAGCGATCCGCAGGGCTACACCTTC. Translated, it gives CASSDPQGYTF.

The chain joins TRBV2 to TRBJ1-5; 9 nucleotides agree with TRBD1. Trimming took 1 base from V and 7 from J; bases not matched to a gene: 5. This CDR3 region has 15 residues. Per the germline V gene, CDR1 is SNHLY and CDR2 is FYNNEI. In DNA, the CDR3 is TGTGCCAGCAGTGAAGGGTGGGACAGGGCCCAGCCCCAGCATTTT. Its translation: CASSEGWDRAQPQHF.

The chain combines TRBV11-2 with TRBJ2-3; the D gene is possibly TRBD1 (6 bases). CDR3 length: 15 residues. Trimming stripped 0 bases from V and 3 bases from J, with 10 bases between. CDR1 is SGHAT, CDR2 FQNNGV, per germline. CDR3 loop: CASSLEGRGTDTQYF. In DNA, the CDR3 is TGTGCCAGCAGCTTAGAGGGCAGGGGTACAGATACGCAGTATTTT.

This clone was detected only a few times. The genes are TRBV5-1 and TRBJ2-2; D is undetermined. Trimming took 1 base from V and 6 from J, leaving 13 bases between them. Germline CDR1 and CDR2: SGHRS and YFSETQ. This CDR3 has 15 amino acids. The CDR3 region has the DNA TGCGCCAGCAGCTTGTTGAGCCCGTCGGCCGGGGAGCTGTTTTTT. Protein sequence: CASSLLSPSAGELFF.

The CDR3 reads CASSVRGALSTDTQYF. As DNA, the CDR3 is TGTGCCAGCAGCGTACGGGGAGCTCTCTCCACAGATACGCAGTATTTT. This chain connects TRBV9 to TRBJ2-3; maybe TRBD2 (5 bases). There are 16 residues in the CDR3. Germline CDR1 is SGDLS and CDR2 is YYNGEE. Trimming took off 1 base at V and 2 bases at J, with 14 bases between the two ends.

V is TRBV4-2 and J is TRBJ1-2; TRBD1 aligns across 7 bases. Germline loops: CDR1 LGHNA, CDR2 YNFKEQ. The CDR3 totals 12 residues. With V trimmed by 8 bases and J by 5 bases, 5 bases remained unmatched. DNA of the CDR3: TGTGCCAGCGGCAAGACAGGGTATGGCTACACCTTC. Its protein is CASGKTGYGYTF.

The chain combines TRBV28 with TRBJ2-1; perhaps TRBD2 as D (5 bases). Germline lookup yields CDR1 MDHEN and CDR2 SYDVKM. CDR3 length: 14 amino acids. Deletions cut 0 bases from V and 5 bases from J, with 8 bases between. This chain's CDR3 is CASSLWGVDNEQFF. The CDR3 DNA follows: TGTGCCAGCAGTTTATGGGGAGTGGACAATGAGCAGTTCTTC.

This rearrangement joins TRBV30 to TRBJ2-2; 7 positions match TRBD2. This CDR3 is built from 14 residues. Germline-derived CDR1 and CDR2 are GTSNPN and SVGIG (reference sequence). After removal of 4 bases from V and 4 bases from J, the junction contained 6 bases not matched to a gene. CDR3 in amino acids: CAWMAGAATGELFF. The CDR3 coding sequence is TGTGCCTGGATGGCGGGAGCGGCCACCGGGGAGCTGTTTTTT.

The gene calls are TRBV11-3 and TRBJ1-3; D might be TRBD1 (5 bases). The germline V gene has CDR1 SGHNT and CDR2 YENEEA. The germline V and J ends were trimmed by 8 bases and 2 bases, with 16 bases remaining between them. This CDR3 has 15 amino acids. CDR3 amino acids: CASGVPPGAGNTIYF. CDR3 DNA sequence: TGTGCCAGCGGCGTCCCTCCGGGGGCTGGAAACACCATATATTTT.

This clone was detected a few times. The J gene is TRBJ2-7, the V gene TRBV27, with 10 bases fitting TRBD2. Per germline, CDR1 MNHEY and CDR2 SMNVEV (reference sequence). The CDR3 consists of 16 residues. V was clipped by 2 bases and J by 0 bases; unmatched bases: 4. The CDR3 region is CASSLGLAGDSYEQYF. The CDR3 DNA is TGTGCCAGCAGTTTAGGGCTAGCGGGAGACTCCTACGAGCAGTACTTC.

This chain links TRBV7-8 with TRBJ1-5; a weak D match, TRBD1 (5 bases). Germline CDR1 and CDR2: SGHVS and FQNEAQ. The V end was cut by 8 bases, the J end by 3 bases, with 11 bases between. The CDR3 sequence is 13 residues long. The DNA for the CDR3 is TGTGCCAGCGCCGGGGGAAACAATCAGCCCCAGCATTTT. It specifies CASAGGNNQPQHF. The full variable domain, in which reference TRBV7-8 and TRBJ1-5 provide the parts outside the CDR3, is GAGVSQSPRYKVAKRGQDVALRCDPISGHVSLFWYQQALGQGPEFLTYFQNEAQLDKSGLPSDRFFAERPEGSVSTLKIQRTQQEDSAVYLCASAGGNNQPQHFGDGTRLSIL.

This rearrangement joins TRBV5-1 to TRBJ1-1, with D perhaps matching TRBD1 (6 bases). The germline V and J ends were trimmed by 3 bases and 1 base, with 16 bases remaining between them. CDR1 and CDR2 (germline): SGHRS, YFSETQ. The CDR3 has 16 residues. In DNA, the CDR3 is TGCGCCAGCAGCTCCAAGGGACAAAGAACGAACACTGAAGCTTTCTTT. Its protein is CASSSKGQRTNTEAFF.

This clone was seen a few times. The chain uses TRBV19 and TRBJ1-3, with D perhaps TRBD1 (5 bases). The CDR3 runs 16 residues. V was cut by 5 bases and J by 1 base, with 15 bases left in between. Germline CDR1 reads LNHDA; CDR2 reads SQIVND (reference sequence). The CDR3 loop reads CASSLGRAGSGNTIYF. In nucleotides, the CDR3 is TGTGCCAGTAGTCTCGGCAGGGCCGGATCTGGAAACACCATATATTTT.

This chain joins TRBV3-1 (or the pseudogene TRBV3-2) and TRBJ1-1; TRBD1 matches 7 bases. The ends lost 2 bases at V and 3 bases at J; junction bases unmatched: 3. Germline CDR1 and CDR2: LGHDT and YNNKEL (reference sequence). The CDR3 sequence is 14 residues long. The DNA of the CDR3 is TGTGCCAGCAGCCAAAGGGACAGCCACACTGAAGCTTTCTTT. This translates into CASSQRDSHTEAFF.

This clone was counted between two and nine times. The V and J genes are TRBV11-3 and TRBJ2-3; the D gene is possibly TRBD2 (5 bases). The CDR3 is 13 amino acids. The ends were cut back, 5 bases at V and 0 bases at J, with 6 bases in the middle. CDR1 is SGHNT, CDR2 YENEEA, per germline. The CDR3 coding sequence is TGTGCCAGCAGCCGGGGAAGCACAGATACGCAGTATTTT. Translation gives CASSRGSTDTQYF. The full variable domain, rest sourced from reference TRBV11-3 and TRBJ2-3, is EAGVVQSPRYKIIEKKQPVAFWCNPISGHNTLYWYLQNLGQGPELLIRYENEEAVDDSQLPKDRFSAERLKGVDSTLKIQPAELGDSAVYLCASSRGSTDTQYFGPGTRLTVL.

Only a few counts were recorded for this clone. This CDR3 reads CASSAWDSQNEKLFF. CDR3 nucleotide sequence: TGTGCCAGCAGCGCTTGGGACAGTCAGAATGAAAAACTGTTTTTT. The J gene is TRBJ1-4, the V gene TRBV9, with 7 bases aligning to TRBD1. Germline lookup yields CDR1 SGDLS and CDR2 YYNGEE. J lost 5 bases, V lost 3 bases, and 7 bases had no gene match. The CDR3 consists of 15 residues.

The V call is TRBV11-2, the J call TRBJ2-7, with 12 bases fitting TRBD2. Germline CDR1 is SGHAT and CDR2 is FQNNGV. V lost 5 bases to trimming and J lost 3 bases; unmatched junction nucleotides: 11. This CDR3 region has 17 residues. The CDR3 protein is CASSPGSRTSGVYEQYF. The CDR3 DNA is TGTGCCAGCAGCCCGGGATCGCGGACTAGCGGGGTCTACGAGCAGTACTTC.

CDR3 coding DNA: TGTGCCAGCAGTTTCCAGACTAGCGGGACGGGTGAGCAGTTCTTC. Translating it yields CASSFQTSGTGEQFF. This sequence joins TRBV6-2 or TRBV6-3 and TRBJ2-1; 11 positions agree with TRBD2. After removal of 4 bases from V and 9 bases from J, the junction contained 8 bases not matched to a gene. Germline values: CDR1 MNHEY, CDR2 SVGEGT. The CDR3 covers 15 residues.

J is TRBJ2-6 and V is TRBV23-1; 9 positions match TRBD2. TRBV23-1 is given ORF status, its function remaining uncertain. J gave up 1 base and V 7 bases, and 5 bases lay outside the gene matches. CDR3 length equals 16 residues. The CDR3 loop reads CASNPGLASGANVLTF. The CDR3 region has the DNA TGCGCCAGCAATCCGGGACTAGCTTCTGGGGCCAACGTCCTGACTTTC.

The J gene is TRBJ2-3, the V gene TRBV28, with 7 positions matching TRBD1. Germline CDR1 MDHEN, CDR2 SYDVKM. V gave up 6 bases and J gave up 5 bases; unmatched junction bases: 5. This CDR3 spans 13 amino acids. The CDR3 loop reads CASRSGGKDTQYF. The CDR3 DNA is TGTGCCAGCAGGTCAGGGGGTAAAGATACGCAGTATTTT.

V gene TRBV28 combines with J gene TRBJ1-2; 9 nucleotides agree with TRBD1. Trimming cost V 4 bases and J 1 base; bases outside gene matches: 7. CDR1 and CDR2 (germline): MDHEN, SYDVKM. The length of the CDR3 is 16 residues. The CDR3 DNA reads as TGTGCCAGCAGTTCCTCCGGGACAGGGCGTAACTATGGCTACACCTTC. Translation gives CASSSSGTGRNYGYTF.

The chain combines TRBV28 with TRBJ1-1; D is undetermined. Germline V CDR1 and CDR2: MDHEN, SYDVKM. V was shortened by 2 bases and J by 0 bases, with 7 bases between the two germline ends. This CDR3 comprises 14 residues. The CDR3 sequence is CASSLEAVNTEAFF. CDR3 coding DNA: TGTGCCAGCAGTTTAGAGGCGGTGAACACTGAAGCTTTCTTT.

This clone has more than one count but fewer than ten. This CDR3 is CASRARLAGGEEQFF. CDR3 DNA sequence: TGTGCCAGCAGGGCTCGACTAGCGGGAGGGGAGGAGCAGTTCTTC. The rearrangement joins TRBV2 to TRBJ2-1; 14 bases are a match to TRBD2. Germline assignment: CDR1 SNHLY and CDR2 FYNNEI. V was clipped by 6 bases and J by 10 bases; unmatched bases: 8. This CDR3 is built from 15 residues.

Only one count was recorded for this clone. The chain is built from TRBV6-2 or TRBV6-3 and TRBJ1-5; 7 bases are a match to TRBD1. Germline V gene data show CDR1 as MNHEY and CDR2 as SVGEGT. The V gene end was trimmed by 0 bases and the J gene end by 6 bases; junction bases not matched to a gene: 5. There are 15 residues in the CDR3. DNA for the CDR3: TGTGCCAGCAGTTACTCCGGGACAGTCAGTCAGCCCCAGCATTTT. This translates into CASSYSGTVSQPQHF.

This sequence joins TRBV5-1 and TRBJ1-1, with a tentative D call TRBD1 (5 bases). The CDR3 consists of 14 residues. Trimming took 1 base from V and 8 from J, leaving 15 bases between them. Germline CDR1 is SGHRS and CDR2 is YFSETQ. CDR3 bases: TGCGCCAGCAGCTTGAAGCAAGTCGGGGGAGAAGCTTTCTTT. Its protein product is CASSLKQVGGEAFF.